The sequence of this T cell receptor (beta chain) was determined in a study of T-cell memory formation after mild COVID-19. Background on the study: Largely donor-specific TCR clusters were found. The study, taken as a whole, reports: CM and EM subsets held most contracting CD4+ clones; EMRA held CD8+ ones. Second-wave clones peaking on day 37 lacked confirmed SARS-CoV-2 specificity.

Germline lookup yields CDR1 SGHTA and CDR2 FQGNSA. V was pared by 5 bases and J by 2 bases, with 15 bases between. There are 15 residues in the CDR3. This clonotype occurred many times. Its antigen remains unknown. MiXCR was run by TCRdb on the 5' RACE reads, yielding one entry per CDR3 protein. The table shows a few hundred thousand distinct CDR3 sequences, with approximately 20% occurring only once. The receptor comes from a man between 18 and 35 years old who had mild COVID-19 (a few samples of this study predate the infection). Cell type and time point are not known. The V call is TRBV7-2, the J call TRBJ2-5; D is possibly TRBD2 (6 bases). The sample comprised PBMCs or a T cell subset sorted from them (not recorded which). The CDR3, as DNA: TGTGCCAGCAGCCTGGGACTGTCACTTCAAGAGACCCAGTACTTC. Protein product: CASSLGLSLQETQYF. Supplemented by reference TRBV7-2 and TRBJ2-5, the full variable domain reads GAGVSQSPSNKVTEKGKDVELRCDPISGHTALYWYRQSLGQGLEFLIYFQGNSAPDKSGLPSDRFSAERTGGSVSTLTIQRTQQEDSAVYLCASSLGLSLQETQYFGPGTRLLVL.